This section outlines one T cell receptor beta chain sequence together with its context. No antigen is known for it. The sample comes from a study of graft-versus-host responses after intestinal transplantation. Germline lookup yields CDR1 SNHLY and CDR2 FYNNEI. The V gene lost 7 bases and the J gene lost 3 bases, with 13 bases spanning the gap. This CDR3 spans 14 amino acids. TCRdb's copy holds only in-frame clones and misses some; the assay was immunoSEQ multiplex PCR. This table has 99,000 or so clones, roughly 90% appearing once. The material sequenced was unstimulated CD4+ T cells sorted from spleen or lymph node cells, taken before intestinal transplant. The V and J genes are TRBV2 and TRBJ1-5; maybe TRBD1 (5 bases). This clonotype originated in a human donor who received an intestinal transplant. This chain's CDR3 is CASNGDGANQPQHF. DNA for the CDR3: TGTGCCAGCAATGGGGATGGGGCCAATCAGCCCCAGCATTTT.